This T cell receptor beta chain appears in the sequencing data of a study of shared clonotypes between healthy human individuals. Study-wide results and limits: Richness estimates generally favored naive over memory subsets.

Data came from immunoSEQ multiplex PCR; TCRdb stores just in-frame clones and leaves some out. The sample yields around 2,000,000 clones, less than 95% seen once. Concerning this clone itself: Its target is unknown.

Terminally differentiated effector memory CD45RA+ cells were excluded from the naive CD8 cells, which were CD45RO-negative and positively selected for CCR7. This clonotype was obtained from a man aged 18-30 years in good health. Sequenced: naive CD8+ T cells sorted from blood.

CDR3 DNA sequence: TGTGCCAGCATCCCGGACGGGGGAGAGATTGAGCAGTTCTTC. Amino acids: CASIPDGGEIEQFF. The V gene is TRBV7-9, the J gene TRBJ2-1, with D tentatively TRBD2 (6 bases). Trimming removed 7 bases from V and 9 bases from J, with 19 bases in between. This CDR3 has 14 amino acids. The germline V gene has CDR1 SEHNR and CDR2 FQNEAQ (reference sequence).